This T cell receptor (beta chain) was documented in a study of blood T cells in healthy people across ages. The CDR3 is made up of 14 amino acids. The J segment lost 1 base and the V segment lost 6 bases, leaving 5 bases of the junction unmatched. Germline CDR1 MNHEY, CDR2 SMNVEV (reference sequence). Primers used in a second PCR of roughly 6 to 12 cycles were a sample-barcoded 5' primer and a J-beta primer mix. TCRdb independently ran MiXCR on the 5' RACE reads; one entry per CDR3 protein. The sample has roughly 1,000,000 distinct CDR3 sequences, 20% to 25% seen once. The data were also submitted as part of a second study, on T cells of mothers and their children.

Sequenced input: blood. This clonotype was sampled from a girl aged 2 to 10 in good health. This chain links TRBV27 with TRBJ1-1; TRBD1 agrees at 7 bases. CDR3 sequence reads: CASRLGQANTEAFF. CDR3 coding DNA: TGTGCCAGCAGGCTCGGACAGGCGAACACTGAAGCTTTCTTT.